This section outlines one TCR beta chain sequence together with its context. Survey-level immunoSEQ v3.0 assays were run. Generated by immunoSEQ multiplex PCR, the TCRdb table keeps only in-frame clones and is missing some. The top ten clones hold about 5.2% of a sample with tens of thousands of clones, 75% to 90% of them seen once. The sample belongs to a study of long-term antiretroviral therapy in people with HIV. Germline CDR1 is SGHDT and CDR2 is YYEEEE. CDR3 length: 16 residues. The V gene lost 3 bases and the J gene lost 0 bases, with 12 bases spanning the gap. The sample here was unsorted PBMCs, taken 1.5 years after starting antiretroviral therapy. The chain recombines TRBV5-6 with TRBJ2-2; no clear D. The origin of this receptor is a man aged 18 to 29 with HIV. The CDR3 DNA reads TGTGCCAGCAGCTACGTGGGAAGGACGAACACCGGGGAGCTGTTTTTT. It codes for CASSYVGRTNTGELFF.